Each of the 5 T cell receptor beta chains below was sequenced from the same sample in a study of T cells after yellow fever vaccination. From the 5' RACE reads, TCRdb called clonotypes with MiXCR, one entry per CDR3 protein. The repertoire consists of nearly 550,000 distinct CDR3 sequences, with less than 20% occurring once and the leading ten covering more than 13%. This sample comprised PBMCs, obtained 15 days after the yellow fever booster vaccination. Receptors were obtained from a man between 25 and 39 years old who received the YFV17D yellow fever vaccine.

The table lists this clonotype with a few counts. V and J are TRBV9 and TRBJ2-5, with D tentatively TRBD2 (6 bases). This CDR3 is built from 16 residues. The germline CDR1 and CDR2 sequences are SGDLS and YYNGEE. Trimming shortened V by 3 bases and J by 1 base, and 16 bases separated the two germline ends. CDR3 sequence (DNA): TGTGCCAGCAGCGCTACCGGGAGACGGCGCCAAGAGACCCAGTACTTC. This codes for CASSATGRRRQETQYF. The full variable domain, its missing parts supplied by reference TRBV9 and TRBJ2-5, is DSGVTQTPKHLITATGQRVTLRCSPRSGDLSVYWYQQSLDQGLQFLIQYYNGEERAKGNILERFSAQQFPDLHSELNLSSLELGDSALYFCASSATGRRRQETQYFGPGTRLLVL.

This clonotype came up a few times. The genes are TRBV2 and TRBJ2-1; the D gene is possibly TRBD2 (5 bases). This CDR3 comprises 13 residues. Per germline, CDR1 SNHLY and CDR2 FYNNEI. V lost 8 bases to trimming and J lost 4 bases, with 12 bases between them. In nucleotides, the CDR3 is TGTGCCAGCTTAGAAGCGGCTTACAATGAGCAGTTCTTC. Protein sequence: CASLEAAYNEQFF.

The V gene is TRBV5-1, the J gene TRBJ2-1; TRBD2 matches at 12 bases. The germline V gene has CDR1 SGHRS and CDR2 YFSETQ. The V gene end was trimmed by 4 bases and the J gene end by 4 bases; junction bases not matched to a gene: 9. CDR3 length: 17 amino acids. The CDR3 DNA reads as TGCGCCAGCAGCCGGGGCCTTCTAGCGGGAGGGTACAATGAGCAGTTCTTC. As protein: CASSRGLLAGGYNEQFF.

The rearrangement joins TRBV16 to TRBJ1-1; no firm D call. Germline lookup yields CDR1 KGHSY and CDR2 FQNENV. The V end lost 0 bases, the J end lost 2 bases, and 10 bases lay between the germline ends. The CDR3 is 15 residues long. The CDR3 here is CASSQSGQINTEAFF. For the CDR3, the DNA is TGTGCCAGCAGCCAATCTGGGCAGATTAACACTGAAGCTTTCTTT.

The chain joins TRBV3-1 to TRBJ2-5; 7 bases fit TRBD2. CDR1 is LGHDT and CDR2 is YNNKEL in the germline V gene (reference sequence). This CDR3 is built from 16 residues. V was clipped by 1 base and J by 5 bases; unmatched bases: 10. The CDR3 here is CASSQVLRRGGETQYF. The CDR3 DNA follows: TGTGCCAGCAGCCAAGTTCTTCGACGGGGAGGGGAGACCCAGTACTTC.